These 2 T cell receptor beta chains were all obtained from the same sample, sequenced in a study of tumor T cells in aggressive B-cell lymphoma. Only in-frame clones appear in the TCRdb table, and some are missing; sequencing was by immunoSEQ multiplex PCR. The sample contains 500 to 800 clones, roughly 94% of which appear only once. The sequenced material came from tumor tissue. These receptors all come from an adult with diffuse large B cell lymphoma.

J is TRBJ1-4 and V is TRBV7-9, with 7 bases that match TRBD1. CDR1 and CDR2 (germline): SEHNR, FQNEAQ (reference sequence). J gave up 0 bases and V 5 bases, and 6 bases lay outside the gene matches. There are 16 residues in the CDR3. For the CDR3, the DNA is TGTGCCAGCAGCCGGACCGGGACAGCAACTAATGAAAAACTGTTTTTT. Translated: CASSRTGTATNEKLFF.

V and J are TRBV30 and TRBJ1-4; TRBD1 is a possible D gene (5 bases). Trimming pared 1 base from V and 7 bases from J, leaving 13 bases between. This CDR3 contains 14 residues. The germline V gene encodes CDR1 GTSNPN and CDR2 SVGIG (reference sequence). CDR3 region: CAWSDTYRGEKLFF. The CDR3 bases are TGTGCCTGGAGTGACACGTATAGGGGTGAAAAACTGTTTTTT.